These 30 T cell receptor beta chains came from one sample sequenced in a study of blood T cell repertoires in COVID-19 (dated by TCRdb to the early 2020s). The method behind the library was the immunoSEQ multiplex PCR assay. Imported from immuneACCESS, the table was reduced by TCRdb to in-frame sequences with V and J called. These copies leave out some clones; in studies compared against another copy, an unresolved V gene accounts for under half, and the cause of the remainder is not known. The sample table records 130,000 to 150,000 clones; more than 70% of these occur just once. Together, the top ten hold over 10% of the sample. Sequencing was performed on peripheral blood. These receptors were collected from a man aged 55 to 69 with active or convalescent COVID-19.

V usage is TRBV10-1 and J usage is TRBJ2-5; 10 positions agree with TRBD1. From germline, CDR1 is WNHNN and CDR2 SYGVQD (reference sequence). With 1 base clipped from V and 1 base from J, the junction kept 15 bases outside the gene matches. The CDR3 is 20 amino acids. The CDR3 DNA is TGCGCCAGCAGTGAGTATCTTGGGTCTGACAGGGGGCGGACCCAAGAGACCCAGTACTTC. It is translated as CASSEYLGSDRGRTQETQYF.

The V gene is TRBV11-2, the J gene TRBJ1-1, with D possibly being TRBD1 (6 bases). In germline, CDR1 is SGHAT, CDR2 FQNNGV. V lost 1 base and J lost 5, with 14 bases in between. CDR3 size: 15 residues. For the CDR3, the DNA is TGTGCCAGCAGCTTAGGAGCTGGGGGCATGACTGAAGCTTTCTTT. Its translation: CASSLGAGGMTEAFF. The variable domain in full, with the rest retrieved from reference TRBV11-2 and TRBJ1-1, is EAGVAQSPRYKIIEKRQSVAFWCNPISGHATLYWYQQILGQGPKLLIQFQNNGVVDDSQLPKDRFSAERLKGVDSTLKIQPAKLEDSAVYLCASSLGAGGMTEAFFGQGTRLTVV.

This clone was counted once. This chain links TRBV28 with TRBJ1-2; D unclear. V lost 5 bases and J lost 3, with 19 bases in between. Germline V gives CDR1 MDHEN, CDR2 SYDVKM. The CDR3 contains 16 residues. The CDR3 nucleotides read TGTGCCAGCAGTCCCCCCGGGAGACTCCAAGACTATGGCTACACCTTC. This codes for CASSPPGRLQDYGYTF.

This rearrangement joins TRBV5-6 to TRBJ1-5; D is ambiguous. Germline V gives CDR1 SGHDT, CDR2 YYEEEE. With 4 bases removed from V and 5 bases from J, the gap between germline ends came to 10 bases. There are 13 residues in the CDR3. As DNA, the CDR3 is TGTGCCAGCAGCGGTGGGCATGATCAGCCCCAGCATTTT. This gives the protein CASSGGHDQPQHF.

The rearrangement uses TRBV4-2 and TRBJ1-5; unclear D gene. CDR1 is LGHNA, CDR2 YNFKEQ, per germline. V gave up 1 base and J gave up 0 bases, with 7 bases separating them. This CDR3 comprises 15 residues. The CDR3 sequence is CASSQGQVSNQPQHF. In DNA form, the CDR3 reads TGTGCCAGCAGCCAAGGGCAGGTTAGCAATCAGCCCCAGCATTTT.

The rearrangement uses TRBV3-1 (or the pseudogene TRBV3-2) and TRBJ2-7, with D possibly being TRBD2 (6 bases). The CDR3 is 14 residues long. The V and J ends lost 3 bases and 8 bases respectively, with 17 bases between them. In germline, CDR1 is LGHDT, CDR2 YNNKEL (reference sequence). The CDR3: CASSQIQGGGKQYF. CDR3 nucleotide sequence: TGTGCCAGCAGCCAGATACAAGGCGGAGGGAAGCAGTACTTC.

This chain joins TRBV2 and TRBJ1-1; 7 bases agree with TRBD1. V shed 4 bases and J 10 bases; nucleotides not matched to a gene: 9. This CDR3 contains 13 residues. Germline values: CDR1 SNHLY, CDR2 FYNNEI. The CDR3 here is CASSANRHRGAFF. The CDR3 region has the DNA TGTGCCAGCAGTGCAAATAGGCACAGGGGAGCTTTCTTT.

V is TRBV19 and J is TRBJ1-1; 7 bases align to TRBD1. In germline, CDR1 is LNHDA, CDR2 SQIVND (reference sequence). The CDR3 extends over 14 amino acids. The V gene end was trimmed by 4 bases and the J gene end by 7 bases; junction bases not matched to a gene: 9. CDR3 sequence reads: CASSTRGRGIEAFF. The CDR3 DNA reads as TGTGCCAGTAGTACTCGGGGCAGGGGGATTGAAGCTTTCTTT.

This clone turned up a few times. The J gene is TRBJ1-1, the V gene TRBV7-3; 9 bases agree with TRBD1. V lost 5 bases, J lost 4 bases, and 8 bases stayed unmatched. The V gene's germline CDR1 is SGHTA and CDR2 FQGTGA. This CDR3 has 15 amino acids. The DNA for the CDR3 is TGTGCCAGCAGCCGCCCCGGACAGGGGCGCACTGAAGCTTTCTTT. This gives the protein CASSRPGQGRTEAFF.

This rearrangement joins TRBV7-6 to TRBJ2-7; possible D gene TRBD1, 6 bases. Germline assignment: CDR1 SGHVS and CDR2 FNYEAQ. V was pared by 1 base and J by 6 bases, with 7 bases between. There are 12 residues in the CDR3. The CDR3 protein is CASSLEGVEQYF. The CDR3 DNA is TGTGCCAGCAGCTTAGAGGGGGTCGAGCAGTACTTC.

The chain is built from TRBV20-1 and TRBJ2-5; the match to TRBD2 covers 7 bases. This CDR3 contains 16 residues. Germline CDR1 and CDR2: DFQATT and SNEGSKA (reference sequence). V was pared by 3 bases and J by 5 bases, with 15 bases of the junction left unmatched. DNA of the CDR3: TGCAGTGCTAGTCCCCTTACTATGGGGGGGAAGGAGACCCAGTACTTC. This sequence encodes CSASPLTMGGKETQYF.

This chain uses TRBV9 with TRBJ1-6; D gene uncertain. V shed 1 base and J shed 7 bases, with 9 bases lying between them. Germline-derived CDR1 and CDR2 are SGDLS and YYNGEE. The CDR3 length is 14 residues. CDR3 bases: TGTGCCAGCAGCGTAAGATCGGAGAATTCACCCCTCCACTTT. Translating it yields CASSVRSENSPLHF. Variable domain in full (rest from reference TRBV9 and TRBJ1-6): DSGVTQTPKHLITATGQRVTLRCSPRSGDLSVYWYQQSLDQGLQFLIQYYNGEERAKGNILERFSAQQFPDLHSELNLSSLELGDSALYFCASSVRSENSPLHFGNGTRLTVT.

The rearrangement links TRBV6-2 or TRBV6-3 to TRBJ2-7; TRBD2 might be the D (6 bases). The germline V gene encodes CDR1 MNHEY and CDR2 SVGEGT. Trimming stripped 5 bases from V and 7 bases from J, with 15 bases between. The CDR3 contains 13 residues. In DNA form, the CDR3 reads TGTGCCAGCAGTCGCCGTGGGGCGGGGGAGCAGTACTTC. Its protein product is CASSRRGAGEQYF.

The chain employs TRBV10-3 and TRBJ1-6, with 7 bases aligning to TRBD1. Germline V gene lookup returns CDR1 ENHRY and CDR2 SYGVKD. The CDR3 totals 16 residues. Trimming cost V 0 bases and J 6 bases; bases outside gene matches: 5. The CDR3 DNA reads TGTGCCATCAGTGAGTCGGACAGGAGATCTAATTCACCCCTCCACTTT. It is translated as CAISESDRRSNSPLHF.

The chain is built from TRBV5-4 and TRBJ1-1, with D possibly being TRBD1 (5 bases). From germline, CDR1 is SGHNT and CDR2 YYREEE (reference sequence). CDR3 length: 16 amino acids. V gave up 1 base and J gave up 5 bases, with 18 bases separating them. The CDR3 sequence is CASSLSGGLGGTEAFF. In DNA, the CDR3 is TGTGCCAGCAGCTTGAGTGGGGGACTTGGGGGAACTGAAGCTTTCTTT. The entire variable domain, with the rest obtained from reference TRBV5-4 and TRBJ1-1, is as follows: ETGVTQSPTHLIKTRGQQVTLRCSSQSGHNTVSWYQQALGQGPQFIFQYYREEENGRGNFPPRFSGLQFPNYSSELNVNALELDDSALYLCASSLSGGLGGTEAFFGQGTRLTVV.

In its sample, this clone was seen once. The V gene is TRBV2, the J gene TRBJ2-5; 11 bases are a match to TRBD2. Germline trimming cut 4 bases from V and 5 bases from J; bases unmatched to any gene: 12. The CDR3 spans 17 residues. The germline CDR1 and CDR2 sequences are SNHLY and FYNNEI. CDR3 loop: CASSGLAGGPIQETQYF. The CDR3 coding sequence is TGTGCCAGCAGTGGGTTAGCGGGAGGGCCGATTCAGGAGACCCAGTACTTC.

The gene calls are TRBV6-2 or TRBV6-3 and TRBJ1-2; no clear D gene. This CDR3 spans 13 amino acids. Trimming cost V 5 bases and J 2 bases, with 9 bases left between them. Germline V CDR1 and CDR2: MNHEY, SVGEGT. CDR3 region: CASSMDYNYGYTF. CDR3 bases: TGTGCCAGCAGTATGGACTACAACTATGGCTACACCTTC.

This chain links TRBV9 with TRBJ1-6; no reliable D call. Germline CDR1 is SGDLS and CDR2 is YYNGEE. Trimming cost V 0 bases and J 0 bases, with 7 bases left between them. There are 16 residues in the CDR3. Here the CDR3 DNA reads TGTGCCAGCAGCGTAGGGGAGAGCTCCTATAATTCACCCCTCCACTTT. Residues: CASSVGESSYNSPLHF.

The V gene is TRBV6-6, the J gene TRBJ1-1; tentative D call: TRBD1 (6 bases). V gave up 6 bases and J gave up 1 base, with 15 bases separating them. Germline assignment: CDR1 MNHNY and CDR2 SVGAGI (reference sequence). The CDR3 loop spans 15 amino acids. The CDR3, as DNA: TGTGCCAGCAGGCCACTCAGGGGTGGGAACACTGAAGCTTTCTTT. As protein: CASRPLRGGNTEAFF.

This clone was seen only a few times. The V call is TRBV7-3, the J call TRBJ1-1; perhaps TRBD1 as D (6 bases). Germline loops: CDR1 SGHTA, CDR2 FQGTGA. Trimming took off 5 bases at V and 3 bases at J, with 13 bases between the two ends. CDR3 length: 14 amino acids. This CDR3 reads CASSQDGQYTEAFF. CDR3 sequence (DNA): TGTGCCAGCAGCCAAGATGGACAGTACACTGAAGCTTTCTTT.

This chain connects TRBV5-6 to TRBJ2-1; D might be TRBD1 (6 bases). Germline V gene lookup returns CDR1 SGHDT and CDR2 YYEEEE. V was shortened by 0 bases and J by 7 bases, with 14 bases between the two germline ends. The CDR3 sequence is 15 residues long. The CDR3 reads CASSLGQGTLNEQFF. In DNA form, the CDR3 reads TGTGCCAGCAGCTTGGGGCAGGGGACCTTAAATGAGCAGTTCTTC.

This clone was observed a single time. The gene calls are TRBV19 and TRBJ2-1, with TRBD2 identical over 7 bases. With 6 bases clipped from V and 6 bases from J, the junction kept 8 bases outside the gene matches. The CDR3 contains 14 residues. Germline loops: CDR1 LNHDA, CDR2 SQIVND (reference sequence). This CDR3 reads CASSGIAGFNEQFF. In DNA form, the CDR3 reads TGTGCCAGTAGCGGGATAGCGGGCTTCAATGAGCAGTTCTTC.

This chain links TRBV7-6 with TRBJ2-3; 14 bases line up with TRBD2. The germline CDR1 and CDR2 sequences are SGHVS and FNYEAQ. The CDR3 is 16 residues long. The V and J ends lost 5 bases and 4 bases, in that order; junction bases with no gene match: 5. The CDR3, as DNA: TGTGCCAGCAGCCGGCGACTAGCGGGAGGGTCAGATACGCAGTATTTT. As protein: CASSRRLAGGSDTQYF.

This chain uses TRBV7-9 with TRBJ2-7; TRBD2 might be the D (6 bases). The CDR3 loop spans 16 amino acids. Germline loops: CDR1 SEHNR, CDR2 FQNEAQ (reference sequence). The germline V and J ends were trimmed by 1 base and 0 bases, with 13 bases remaining between them. CDR3 DNA sequence: TGTGCCAGCAGCTTAGATCCTAGCGCACTCTCCTACGAGCAGTACTTC. Its translation: CASSLDPSALSYEQYF.

CDR3 region: CASSLYERRSTDTQYF. CDR3 bases: TGTGCCAGCAGTCTATATGAGCGCCGAAGCACAGATACGCAGTATTTT. The genes are TRBV7-2 and TRBJ2-3; D is unclear. Trimming cost V 6 bases and J 0 bases, with 16 bases left between them. This CDR3 contains 16 residues. The germline V gene has CDR1 SGHTA and CDR2 FQGNSA.

The chain joins TRBV19 to TRBJ1-6, with a tentative D call TRBD1 (5 bases). This CDR3 contains 14 residues. V was clipped by 8 bases and J by 8 bases, with 16 bases between them. Germline V gene lookup returns CDR1 LNHDA and CDR2 SQIVND (reference sequence). The chain's CDR3 is CASDSGGADSPLHF. CDR3 coding DNA: TGTGCCAGTGATTCTGGAGGGGCGGATTCACCCCTCCACTTT.

This chain uses TRBV29-1 with TRBJ1-1; D may be TRBD1 (6 bases). Trimming removed 6 bases at V and 1 base at J, with 9 bases between. The germline V gene has CDR1 SQVTM and CDR2 ANQGSEA. This CDR3 comprises 12 residues. CDR3 residues: CSVLDRNTEAFF. The DNA for the CDR3 is TGCAGCGTGCTGGACAGGAACACTGAAGCTTTCTTT.

This rearrangement joins TRBV10-3 to TRBJ2-1, with D unclear. V lost 8 bases and J 0 bases, leaving 5 bases between the germline ends. CDR1 ENHRY and CDR2 SYGVKD come from the germline V gene. The CDR3 totals 12 residues. CDR3 region: CAIESSYNEQFF. CDR3 in DNA: TGTGCCATCGAGAGCTCCTACAATGAGCAGTTCTTC.

The chain joins TRBV7-2 to TRBJ2-5, with 8 bases fitting TRBD1. The CDR3 totals 15 residues. The V gene's germline CDR1 is SGHTA and CDR2 FQGNSA. The V gene end was trimmed by 1 base and the J gene end by 3 bases; junction bases not matched to a gene: 4. The DNA of the CDR3 is TGTGCCAGCAGCTTAGACAGGGGGAGAGAAGAGACCCAGTACTTC. Translating it yields CASSLDRGREETQYF.

This clone was observed a handful of times. This sequence joins TRBV10-3 and TRBJ2-1, with D possibly TRBD1 on 5 matching bases. Germline CDR1 ENHRY, CDR2 SYGVKD. Trimming pared 7 bases from V and 0 bases from J, leaving 7 bases between. This CDR3 spans 13 amino acids. The CDR3 loop is CAINQGSYNEQFF. The CDR3 region has the DNA TGTGCCATCAACCAGGGCTCCTACAATGAGCAGTTCTTC.